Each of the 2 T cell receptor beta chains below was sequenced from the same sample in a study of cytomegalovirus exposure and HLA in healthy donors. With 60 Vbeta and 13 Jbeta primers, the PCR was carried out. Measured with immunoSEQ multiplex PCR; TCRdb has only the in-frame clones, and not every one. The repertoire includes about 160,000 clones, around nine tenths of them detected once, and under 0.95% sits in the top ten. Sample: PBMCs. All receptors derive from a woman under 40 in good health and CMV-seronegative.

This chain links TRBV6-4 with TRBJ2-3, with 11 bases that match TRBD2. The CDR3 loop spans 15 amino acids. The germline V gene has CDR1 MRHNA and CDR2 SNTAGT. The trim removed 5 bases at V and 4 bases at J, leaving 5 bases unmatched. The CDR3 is CASSSLAGGPDTQYF. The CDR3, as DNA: TGTGCCAGCAGTTCTCTAGCGGGAGGACCAGATACGCAGTATTTT.

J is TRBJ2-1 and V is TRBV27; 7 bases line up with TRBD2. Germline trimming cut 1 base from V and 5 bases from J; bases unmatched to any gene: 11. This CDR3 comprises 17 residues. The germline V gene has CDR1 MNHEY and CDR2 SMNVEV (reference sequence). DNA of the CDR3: TGTGCCAGCAGTTTATATCGTTTTGCGGGAGAGGACAATGAGCAGTTCTTC. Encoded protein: CASSLYRFAGEDNEQFF.